This TCR beta chain was sequenced for a study of tumor-infiltrating lymphocytes in oesophageal squamous cell carcinoma. This clonotype appeared many times. TCRdb processed the PCR reads anew with MiXCR; each CDR3 protein has one entry. The sample records more than 9,000 distinct CDR3 sequences, about 50% being singletons. CDR1 is WNHNN, CDR2 SYGVQD, per germline (reference sequence). V lost 10 bases and J lost 4; bases outside the gene matches: 12. The CDR3 is 14 residues long. The chain combines TRBV10-1 with TRBJ2-5; 7 bases map to TRBD1. This clonotype was sampled from a male donor with esophageal squamous cell carcinoma. Sequencing input: esophageal tumor tissue. DNA of the CDR3: TGCGCCAACCCATTTACAGGGGATTCAGAGACCCAGTACTTC. It codes for CANPFTGDSETQYF.